The present TCR beta chain was sequenced within a study of shared clonotypes between healthy human individuals. Study context: Three CD4 naive, three CD4 memory, two CD8 naive and one CD8 memory plate were used per donor. General study results and limits: Generally, naive subsets came out with larger estimated richness than memory subsets.

A remark on this clone: Its antigen is undetermined.

CD8 memory was a combination of CD45RO+ cells and CCR7-negative CD45RA+ TemRA cells. Using immunoSEQ multiplex PCR, the repertoire was profiled, and TCRdb retains in-frame clones only, with some absent. The repertoire holds fewer than 850,000 clones, with 90% as singletons. The germline gives CDR1 SGHRS, CDR2 YFSETQ. J lost 2 bases, V lost 1 base, and 5 bases had no gene match. The CDR3 totals 15 residues. The TCR sequence derives from a man between 18 and 35 years old in good health. Some clones in this sample may be carry-over from other donors' samples. V usage is TRBV5-1 and J usage is TRBJ1-1; 7 bases fit TRBD1. Sequencing used memory CD8+ T cells from PBMCs. Subset denoted: CD45RO+ cells pooled with CCR7-negative TemRA cells. The CDR3: CASSLKTGLNTEAFF. Written as DNA, the CDR3 is TGCGCCAGCAGCTTGAAGACAGGGCTTAACACTGAAGCTTTCTTT. The whole variable domain, remainder taken from reference TRBV5-1 and TRBJ1-1, is KAGVTQTPRYLIKTRGQQVTLSCSPISGHRSVSWYQQTPGQGLQFLFEYFSETQRNKGNFPGRFSGRQFSNSRSEMNVSTLELGDSALYLCASSLKTGLNTEAFFGQGTRLTVV.